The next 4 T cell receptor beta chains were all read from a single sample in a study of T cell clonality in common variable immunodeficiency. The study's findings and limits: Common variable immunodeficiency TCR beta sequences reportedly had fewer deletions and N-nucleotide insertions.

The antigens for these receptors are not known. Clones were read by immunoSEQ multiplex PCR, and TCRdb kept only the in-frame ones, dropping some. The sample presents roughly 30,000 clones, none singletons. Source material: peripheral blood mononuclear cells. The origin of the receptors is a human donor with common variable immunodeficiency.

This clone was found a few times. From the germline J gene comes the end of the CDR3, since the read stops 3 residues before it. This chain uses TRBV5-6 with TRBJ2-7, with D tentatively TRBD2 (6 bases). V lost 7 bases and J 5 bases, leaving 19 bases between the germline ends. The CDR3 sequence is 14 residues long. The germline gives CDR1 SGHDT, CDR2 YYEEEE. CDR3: CASANRRGNDEQYF. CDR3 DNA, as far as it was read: TGTGCCAGCGCAAATAGGCGGGGTAATGACGAG.

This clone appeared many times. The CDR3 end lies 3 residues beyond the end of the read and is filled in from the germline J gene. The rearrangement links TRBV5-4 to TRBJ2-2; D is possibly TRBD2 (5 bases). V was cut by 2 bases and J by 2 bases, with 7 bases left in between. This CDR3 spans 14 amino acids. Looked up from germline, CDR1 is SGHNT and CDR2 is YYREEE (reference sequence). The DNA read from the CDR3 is TGTGCCAGCAGCTTCAGCGGAAACACCGGGGAG. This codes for CASSFSGNTGE. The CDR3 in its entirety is CASSFSGNTGELFF.

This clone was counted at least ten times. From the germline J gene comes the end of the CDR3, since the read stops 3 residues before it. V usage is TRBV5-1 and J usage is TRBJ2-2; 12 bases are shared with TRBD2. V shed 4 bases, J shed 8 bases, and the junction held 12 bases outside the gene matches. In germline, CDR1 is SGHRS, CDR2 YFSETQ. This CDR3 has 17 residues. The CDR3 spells CASSPLGLAGSWGELFF. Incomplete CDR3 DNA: TGCGCCAGCAGCCCCCTCGGACTAGCGGGGTCGTGGGGGGAG. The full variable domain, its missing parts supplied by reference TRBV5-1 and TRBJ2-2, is KAGVTQTPRYLIKTRGQQVTLSCSPISGHRSVSWYQQTPGQGLQFLFEYFSETQRNKGNFPGRFSGRQFSNSRSEMNVSTLELGDSALYLCASSPLGLAGSWGELFFGEGSRLTVL.

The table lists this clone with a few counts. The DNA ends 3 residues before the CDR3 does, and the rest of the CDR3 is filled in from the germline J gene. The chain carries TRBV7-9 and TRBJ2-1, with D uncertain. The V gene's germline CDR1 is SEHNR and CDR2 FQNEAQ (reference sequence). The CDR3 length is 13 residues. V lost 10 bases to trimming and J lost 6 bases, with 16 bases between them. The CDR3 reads CATKSPPTNEQFF. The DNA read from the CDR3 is TGTGCCACCAAGTCGCCTCCTACCAATGAG.